This TCR beta chain was obtained from a study of blood T cell repertoires in COVID-19. Study-wide background: Samples representing acute and convalescent COVID-19 were sourced from the United States, Italy and Spain. PBMCs, B-cell-depleted T cells, or T cells were the source of the cDNA or gDNA that made up the material.

V was clipped by 5 bases and J by 3 bases, with 13 bases between them. The germline gives CDR1 SEHNR, CDR2 FQNEAQ (reference sequence). The CDR3 totals 15 residues. This clone was observed a few times. Authors' methods: Reference gene primer amplification in the assay estimated nucleated cell counts. Libraries were prepared by immunoSEQ multiplex PCR; TCRdb keeps only in-frame clonotypes and omits some of them. The DNA gave D and trimming, while V, J and clone size come from that table. This sample has 100,000 or so clones, with about four fifths found just once. Sample: peripheral blood. This receptor was identified in a human donor in a cohort sampled during active COVID-19. The rearrangement joins TRBV7-9 to TRBJ1-4, with D maybe TRBD1 (6 bases). CDR3 nucleotides: TGTGCCAGCAGCACAACAGGGAGTCCTAATGAAAAACTGTTTTTT. Protein product: CASSTTGSPNEKLFF.